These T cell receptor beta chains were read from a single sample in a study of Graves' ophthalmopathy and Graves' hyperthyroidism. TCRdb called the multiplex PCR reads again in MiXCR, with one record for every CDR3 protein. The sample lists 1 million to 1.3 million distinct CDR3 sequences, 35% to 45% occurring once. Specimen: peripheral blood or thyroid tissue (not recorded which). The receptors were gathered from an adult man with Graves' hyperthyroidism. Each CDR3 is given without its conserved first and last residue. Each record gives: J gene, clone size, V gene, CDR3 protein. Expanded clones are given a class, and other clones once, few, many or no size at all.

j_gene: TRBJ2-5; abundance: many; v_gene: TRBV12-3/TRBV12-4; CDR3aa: ASTYRGETQY
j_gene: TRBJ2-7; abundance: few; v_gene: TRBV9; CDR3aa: ASSEAPGPIYEQY
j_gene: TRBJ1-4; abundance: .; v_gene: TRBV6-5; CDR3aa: ASSLYVPDRPGGKLF
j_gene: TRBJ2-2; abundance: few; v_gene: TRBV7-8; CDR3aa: ASSLGTESSGELF
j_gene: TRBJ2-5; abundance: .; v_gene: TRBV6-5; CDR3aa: ASSEPWLVAGRRETQY
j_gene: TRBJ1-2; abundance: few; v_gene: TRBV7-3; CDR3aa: ASSFRGGAGYGYT
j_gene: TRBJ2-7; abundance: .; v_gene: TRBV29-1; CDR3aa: SGGPGGHEQY
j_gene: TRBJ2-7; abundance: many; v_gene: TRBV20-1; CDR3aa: SAGPLGRDEQY
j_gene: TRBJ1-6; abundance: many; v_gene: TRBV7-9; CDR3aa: ASSHGGGSSYNSPLH
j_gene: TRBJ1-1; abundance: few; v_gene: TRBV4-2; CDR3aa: ASSQGGQKNTEAF
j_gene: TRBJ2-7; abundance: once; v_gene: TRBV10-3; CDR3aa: AISESTRGSYEQY
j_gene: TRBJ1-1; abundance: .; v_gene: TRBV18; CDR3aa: ASSLKQGGEAF
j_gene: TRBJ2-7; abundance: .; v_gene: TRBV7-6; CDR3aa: ASSLGAFDVYEQY
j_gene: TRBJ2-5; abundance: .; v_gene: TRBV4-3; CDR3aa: ASSPATGLETQY
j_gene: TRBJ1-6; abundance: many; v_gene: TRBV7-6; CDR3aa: ASSPEYNSPLH
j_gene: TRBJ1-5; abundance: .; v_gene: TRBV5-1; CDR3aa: ASSDGLGPNQPQH